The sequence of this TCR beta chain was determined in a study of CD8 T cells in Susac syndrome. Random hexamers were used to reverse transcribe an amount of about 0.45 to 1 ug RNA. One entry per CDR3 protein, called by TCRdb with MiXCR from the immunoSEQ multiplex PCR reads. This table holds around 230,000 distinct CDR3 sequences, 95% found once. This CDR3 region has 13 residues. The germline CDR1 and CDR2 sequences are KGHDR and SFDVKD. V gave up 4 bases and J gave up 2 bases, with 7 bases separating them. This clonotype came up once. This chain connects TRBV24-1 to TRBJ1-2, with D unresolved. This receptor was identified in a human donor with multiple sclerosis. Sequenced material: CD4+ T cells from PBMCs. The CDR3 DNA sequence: TGTGCCACCAGTGAATCACAGAACTATGGCTACACCTTC. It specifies CATSESQNYGYTF.